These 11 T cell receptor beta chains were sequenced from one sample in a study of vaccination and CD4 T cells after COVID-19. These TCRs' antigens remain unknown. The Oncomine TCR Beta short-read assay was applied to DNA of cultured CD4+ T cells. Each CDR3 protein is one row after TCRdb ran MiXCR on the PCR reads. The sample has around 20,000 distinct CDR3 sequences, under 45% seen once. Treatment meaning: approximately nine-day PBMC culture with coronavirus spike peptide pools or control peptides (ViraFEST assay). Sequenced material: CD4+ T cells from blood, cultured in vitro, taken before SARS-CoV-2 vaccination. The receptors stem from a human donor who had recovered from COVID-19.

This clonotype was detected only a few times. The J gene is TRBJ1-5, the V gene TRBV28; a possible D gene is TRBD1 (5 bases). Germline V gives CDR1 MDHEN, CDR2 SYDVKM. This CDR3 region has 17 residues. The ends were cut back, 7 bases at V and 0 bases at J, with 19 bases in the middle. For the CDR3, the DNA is TGTGCCAGCATTCCCCTGAGGGTTGGGGGTAGCAATCAGCCCCAGCATTTT. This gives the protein CASIPLRVGGSNQPQHF.

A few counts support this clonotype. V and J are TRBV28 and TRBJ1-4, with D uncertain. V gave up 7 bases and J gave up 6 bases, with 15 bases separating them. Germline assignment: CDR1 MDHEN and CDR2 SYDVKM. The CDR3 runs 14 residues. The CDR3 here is CASKGRQIHEKLFF. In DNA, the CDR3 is TGTGCCAGCAAAGGGAGGCAGATACATGAAAAACTGTTTTTT.

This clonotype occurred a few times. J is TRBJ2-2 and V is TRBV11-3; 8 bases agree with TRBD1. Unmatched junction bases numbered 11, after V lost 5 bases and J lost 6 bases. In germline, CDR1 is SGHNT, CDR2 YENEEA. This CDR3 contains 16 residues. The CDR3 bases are TGTGCCAGCAGCACCAGGACAGGGCTGATATCCGGGGAGCTGTTTTTT. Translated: CASSTRTGLISGELFF.

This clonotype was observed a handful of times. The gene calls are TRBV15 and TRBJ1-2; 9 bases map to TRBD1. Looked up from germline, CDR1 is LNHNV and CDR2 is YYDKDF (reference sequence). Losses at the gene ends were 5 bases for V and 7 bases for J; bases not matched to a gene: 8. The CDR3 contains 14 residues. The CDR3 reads CATSARQGVGGYTF. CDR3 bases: TGTGCCACCAGCGCCAGACAGGGGGTAGGTGGCTACACCTTC.

CDR3 protein: CSAWDGNTEAFF. CDR3 DNA sequence: TGCAGCGCCTGGGACGGTAACACTGAAGCTTTCTTT. This rearrangement joins TRBV29-1 to TRBJ1-1; tentatively, D is TRBD1 (5 bases). This CDR3 region has 12 residues. The V end lost 7 bases, the J end lost 2 bases, and 11 bases lay between the germline ends. The germline CDR1 and CDR2 sequences are SQVTM and ANQGSEA.

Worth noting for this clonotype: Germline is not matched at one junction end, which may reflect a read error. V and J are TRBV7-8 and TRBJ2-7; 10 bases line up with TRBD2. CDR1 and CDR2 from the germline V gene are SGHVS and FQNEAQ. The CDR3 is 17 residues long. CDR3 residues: CASSLALTSGARYEQYF. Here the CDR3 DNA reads TGTGCCAGCAGCCTAGCTCTCACTAGCGGGGCCCGCTACGAGCAGTACTTC.

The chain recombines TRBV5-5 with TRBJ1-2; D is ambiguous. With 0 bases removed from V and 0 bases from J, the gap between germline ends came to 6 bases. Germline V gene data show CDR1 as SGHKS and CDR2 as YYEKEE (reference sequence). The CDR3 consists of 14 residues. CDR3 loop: CASSLDGTNYGYTF. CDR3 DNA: TGTGCCAGCAGCTTGGACGGGACTAACTATGGCTACACCTTC.

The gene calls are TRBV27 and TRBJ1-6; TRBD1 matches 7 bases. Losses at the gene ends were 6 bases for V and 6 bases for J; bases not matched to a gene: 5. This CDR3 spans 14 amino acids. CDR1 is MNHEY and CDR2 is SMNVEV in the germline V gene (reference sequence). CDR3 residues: CASRVTGSNSPLHF. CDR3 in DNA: TGTGCCAGCAGGGTGACAGGGAGTAATTCACCCCTCCACTTT.

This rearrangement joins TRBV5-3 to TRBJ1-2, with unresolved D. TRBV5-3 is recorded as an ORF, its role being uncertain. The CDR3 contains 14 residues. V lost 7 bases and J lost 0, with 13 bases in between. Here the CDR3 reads CARVSDGSNYGYTF. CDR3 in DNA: TGTGCCAGAGTTTCGGACGGGTCTAACTATGGCTACACCTTC.

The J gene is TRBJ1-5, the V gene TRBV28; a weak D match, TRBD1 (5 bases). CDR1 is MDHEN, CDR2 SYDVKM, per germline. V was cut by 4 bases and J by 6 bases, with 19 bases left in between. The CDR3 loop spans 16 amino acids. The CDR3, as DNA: TGTGCCAGCAGTTCAACGGGGAGGGGAGGTCGTCAGCCCCAGCATTTT. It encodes CASSSTGRGGRQPQHF.

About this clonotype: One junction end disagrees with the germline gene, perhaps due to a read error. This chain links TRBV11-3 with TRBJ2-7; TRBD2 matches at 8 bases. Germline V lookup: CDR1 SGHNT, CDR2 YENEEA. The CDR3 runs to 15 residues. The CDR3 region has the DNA TGTGCCAGCGGCTTAGACGGGACTAGATCCCTCGAGCAGTACTTC. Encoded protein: CASGLDGTRSLEQYF.